One sample yielded the 4 T cell receptor beta chains listed below, sequenced in a study of cytomegalovirus exposure and HLA in healthy donors. The PCR ran on 60 Vbeta and 13 Jbeta primers. Measured with immunoSEQ multiplex PCR; TCRdb has only the in-frame clones, and not every one. The sample holds about 160,000 clones; less than 80% are singletons and the top ten take 2.1%. The specimen was PBMCs. Every receptor here comes from a man aged 40-49 years in good health and CMV-seronegative.

This chain connects TRBV7-4 to TRBJ2-7, with TRBD1 matching over 9 bases. The CDR3 consists of 18 residues. CDR1 and CDR2 (germline): SGHVT, SQSDAQ. Trimming cost V 2 bases and J 7 bases; bases outside gene matches: 18. CDR3 protein: CASSLSTSRTGVVREQYF. In DNA, the CDR3 is TGTGCCAGCAGCTTAAGTACTTCCCGGACAGGGGTAGTAAGGGAGCAGTACTTC. The full variable domain, with the rest looked up from reference TRBV7-4 and TRBJ2-7, is GAGVSQSPRYKVAKRGRDVALRCDSISGHVTLYWYRQTLGQGSEVLTYSQSDAQRDKSGRPSGRFSAERPERSVSTLKIQRTEQGDSAVYLCASSLSTSRTGVVREQYFGPGTRLTVT.

V gene TRBV28 combines with J gene TRBJ1-6, with no clear D. CDR1 MDHEN and CDR2 SYDVKM come from the germline V gene. V shed 2 bases and J shed 7 bases, with 9 bases lying between them. The CDR3 spans 14 residues. CDR3 DNA: TGTGCCAGCAGTTTAAGTTCCCTAAATTCACCCCTCCACTTT. Encoded protein: CASSLSSLNSPLHF.

The chain's CDR3 is CASSLSGTSVRNGELFF. In nucleotides, the CDR3 is TGTGCCAGTAGTCTTTCCGGGACTAGCGTCAGAAACGGGGAGCTGTTTTTT. The chain couples TRBV19 to TRBJ2-2; 10 positions match TRBD2. From germline, CDR1 is LNHDA and CDR2 SQIVND (reference sequence). There are 17 residues in the CDR3. V lost 5 bases and J lost 7; bases outside the gene matches: 13.

This chain connects TRBV27 to TRBJ1-2; D not resolved. There are 15 residues in the CDR3. Trimming stripped 3 bases from V and 0 bases from J, with 11 bases between. The germline gives CDR1 MNHEY, CDR2 SMNVEV (reference sequence). In DNA, the CDR3 is TGTGCCAGCAGTTTGGGCCGGAATTCTAACTATGGCTACACCTTC. The encoded protein is CASSLGRNSNYGYTF.